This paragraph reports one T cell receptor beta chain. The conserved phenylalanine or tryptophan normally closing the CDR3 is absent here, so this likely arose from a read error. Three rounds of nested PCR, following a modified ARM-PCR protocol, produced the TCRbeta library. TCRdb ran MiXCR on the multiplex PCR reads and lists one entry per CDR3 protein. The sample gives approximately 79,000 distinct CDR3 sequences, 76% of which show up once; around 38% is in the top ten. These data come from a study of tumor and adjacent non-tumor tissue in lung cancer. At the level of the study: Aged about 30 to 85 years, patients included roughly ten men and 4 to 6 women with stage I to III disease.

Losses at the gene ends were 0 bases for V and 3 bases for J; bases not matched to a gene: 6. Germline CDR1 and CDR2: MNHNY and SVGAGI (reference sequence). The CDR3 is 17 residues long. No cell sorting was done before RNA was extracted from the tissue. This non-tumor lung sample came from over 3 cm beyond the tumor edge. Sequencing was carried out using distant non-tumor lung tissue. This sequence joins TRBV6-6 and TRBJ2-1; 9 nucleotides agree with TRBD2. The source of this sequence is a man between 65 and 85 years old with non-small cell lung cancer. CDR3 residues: CASSYSSGSRCYNEQFL. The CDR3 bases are TGTGCCAGCAGTTACTCTAGCGGGAGTCGCTGCTACAATGAGCAGTTCTTG.